One sample yielded the 14 T cell receptor beta chains listed below, sequenced in a study of technical replicates of blood from a few donors. The repertoire was sequenced with immunoSEQ multiplex PCR; TCRdb's copy has only in-frame clones and lacks some. The table includes more than 90,000 clones, around 95% detected once. Sequencing was carried out using T cells isolated from PBMCs. Receptors originate from a human donor in good health.

The chain employs TRBV30 and TRBJ1-1; D ambiguous. The germline CDR1 and CDR2 sequences are GTSNPN and SVGIG (reference sequence). The CDR3 extends over 13 amino acids. V was cut by 5 bases and J by 0 bases, with 10 bases left in between. CDR3 sequence: CAWAQVMNTEAFF. The CDR3 DNA is TGTGCCTGGGCCCAGGTGATGAACACTGAAGCTTTCTTT.

This clone was found once. The chain uses TRBV9 and TRBJ1-1; D ambiguous. CDR3 length: 14 amino acids. V gave up 0 bases and J gave up 6 bases, with 12 bases separating them. Germline CDR1 reads SGDLS; CDR2 reads YYNGEE. The chain's CDR3 is CASSVVDFGAEAFF. As DNA, the CDR3 is TGTGCCAGCAGCGTAGTGGACTTTGGGGCTGAAGCTTTCTTT.

This clone was picked up a small number of times. The gene calls are TRBV6-1 and TRBJ1-2, with D possibly matching TRBD1 (6 bases). The length of the CDR3 is 16 residues. The V gene's germline CDR1 is MNHNS and CDR2 SASEGT. V lost 3 bases and J lost 2, with 16 bases in between. The CDR3 sequence is CASSDRGDYRNYGYTF. DNA of the CDR3: TGTGCCAGCAGTGACAGGGGAGATTATCGAAACTATGGCTACACCTTC.

This chain connects TRBV7-9 to TRBJ2-1, with D possibly being TRBD1 (5 bases). The germline CDR1 and CDR2 sequences are SEHNR and FQNEAQ (reference sequence). Trimming took off 7 bases at V and 2 bases at J, with 15 bases between the two ends. The CDR3 length is 15 residues. CDR3 in amino acids: CASIQSRVAYNEQFF. Written as DNA, the CDR3 is TGTGCCAGCATTCAAAGCAGGGTCGCCTACAATGAGCAGTTCTTC.

The CDR3 coding sequence is TGTGCCAGCAGCTCCTTCTCTCCAGGTTCCTATGGCTACACCTTC. Translation: CASSSFSPGSYGYTF. The rearrangement uses TRBV7-8 and TRBJ1-2; D is uncertain. This CDR3 spans 15 amino acids. CDR1 is SGHVS and CDR2 is FQNEAQ in the germline V gene. The V gene lost 4 bases and the J gene lost 4 bases, with 16 bases spanning the gap.

CDR3 amino acids: CASTTPRGWESADTQYF. The DNA of the CDR3 is TGTGCCAGCACCACACCCCGAGGGTGGGAATCCGCAGATACGCAGTATTTT. V gene TRBV7-9 combines with J gene TRBJ2-3, with D possibly TRBD2 on 5 matching bases. With 7 bases removed from V and 4 bases from J, the gap between germline ends came to 24 bases. The germline V gene has CDR1 SEHNR and CDR2 FQNEAQ (reference sequence). The CDR3 sequence is 17 residues long.

This chain joins TRBV7-9 and TRBJ2-1; possible D gene TRBD2, 6 bases. Germline CDR1 SEHNR, CDR2 FQNEAQ (reference sequence). This CDR3 is built from 15 residues. V was pared by 5 bases and J by 4 bases, with 15 bases between. CDR3 region: CASSGGSPVYNEQFF. CDR3 coding DNA: TGTGCCAGCAGCGGGGGGAGCCCCGTTTACAATGAGCAGTTCTTC.

The V gene is TRBV5-1, the J gene TRBJ2-5; TRBD1 matches at 7 bases. The CDR3 loop spans 14 amino acids. Per germline, CDR1 SGHRS and CDR2 YFSETQ. V shed 4 bases and J 1 base; nucleotides not matched to a gene: 4. CDR3 nucleotides: TGCGCCAGCAGCGACGGGACAGCCCAAGAGACCCAGTACTTC. It is translated as CASSDGTAQETQYF.

The rearrangement joins TRBV7-2 to TRBJ1-3; D is perhaps TRBD1 (5 bases). CDR1 SGHTA and CDR2 FQGNSA come from the germline V gene. CDR3 length equals 16 residues. The V end lost 4 bases, the J end lost 2 bases, and 15 bases lay between the germline ends. The CDR3 nucleotides are TGTGCCAGCAGCTCAGGGCCTCGCACTACTGGAAACACCATATATTTT. Translating gives CASSSGPRTTGNTIYF. Full variable domain (outside the CDR3, taken from reference TRBV7-2 and TRBJ1-3): GAGVSQSPSNKVTEKGKDVELRCDPISGHTALYWYRQSLGQGLEFLIYFQGNSAPDKSGLPSDRFSAERTGGSVSTLTIQRTQQEDSAVYLCASSSGPRTTGNTIYFGEGSWLTVV.

V and J are TRBV5-4 and TRBJ2-3; a possible D gene is TRBD1 (6 bases). CDR3 length equals 15 residues. Germline CDR1 is SGHNT and CDR2 is YYREEE (reference sequence). The V and J ends lost 4 bases and 6 bases respectively, with 18 bases between them. The CDR3: CASSHDRSLLDTQYF. The CDR3 DNA is TGTGCCAGCAGCCACGACAGGTCACTGTTGGATACGCAGTATTTT.

V usage is TRBV5-6 and J usage is TRBJ2-7; tentative D call: TRBD1 (6 bases). CDR3 length: 16 amino acids. Germline V gene lookup returns CDR1 SGHDT and CDR2 YYEEEE. Trimming took 0 bases from V and 2 from J, leaving 15 bases between them. The CDR3 DNA reads as TGTGCCAGCAGCTTGGCCGGACAGTTCCGTACCTACGAGCAGTACTTC. Translated: CASSLAGQFRTYEQYF. The variable domain in full, with the rest retrieved from reference TRBV5-6 and TRBJ2-7, is DAGVTQSPTHLIKTRGQQVTLRCSPKSGHDTVSWYQQALGQGPQFIFQYYEEEERQRGNFPDRFSGHQFPNYSSELNVNALLLGDSALYLCASSLAGQFRTYEQYFGPGTRLTVT.

The chain joins TRBV12-1 to TRBJ2-3; no check of the table's D call, TRBD2, against the DNA was made. TRBV12-1 is described as a pseudogene. This CDR3 region has 16 residues. The DNA of the CDR3 is TGTGCCAGCAGCTCCGGACTAGCGACTAGCACAGATACGCAGTATTTT. Amino acid sequence: CASSSGLATSTDTQYF.

The chain joins TRBV4-1 to TRBJ2-4, with D perhaps matching TRBD1 (6 bases). The CDR3 is 14 residues long. CDR1 and CDR2 (germline): MGHRA, YSYEKL. Trimming took 4 bases from V and 4 from J, leaving 11 bases between them. CDR3 sequence (DNA): TGCGCCAGCAGCCCCACCGGGACAAAAAACATTCAGTACTTC. It yields the protein CASSPTGTKNIQYF.

V is TRBV7-3 and J is TRBJ2-1; TRBD1 aligns across 8 bases. Germline CDR1 SGHTA, CDR2 FQGTGA. V lost 4 bases and J lost 6; bases outside the gene matches: 2. The CDR3 runs to 13 residues. CDR3 nucleotides: TGTGCCAGCAGCTACGACAGGGGCAATGAGCAGTTCTTC. Its translation: CASSYDRGNEQFF.